A single TCR beta chain is shown here with its context. Its antigen is as yet unknown. The PCR used 60 Vbeta and 13 Jbeta primers. Method: immunoSEQ multiplex PCR; TCRdb's copy keeps in-frame clones and lacks some. This table holds some 120,000 clones, around 83% found once. The record originates from a study of cytomegalovirus exposure and HLA in healthy donors. Study-level background: Within an early data release were around 87 million unique TCRs drawn from HLA-typed donors. Genotyping showed 81% of 300 to 450 donors falling in the Caucasian-associated ancestry cluster. Study-wide results and caveats: DRB1 had the most TCR associations and HLA-C the fewest, a later analysis found, with rates varying by HLA locus. One variant, a missense change in DCLRE1C, was linked in a later analysis to TCR beta V- and J-gene trimming.

The CDR3 runs to 14 residues. Trimming cost V 7 bases and J 4 bases, with 14 bases left between them. Germline CDR1 is LNHDA and CDR2 is SQIVND (reference sequence). Source material: PBMCs. This chain links TRBV19 with TRBJ1-3, with D perhaps TRBD1 (5 bases). This receptor was identified in a woman aged 18 to 35 in good health and CMV-seropositive. The CDR3 coding sequence is TGTGCCAGTACTATGGAGGGACCCGGAAACACCATATATTTT. Translation gives CASTMEGPGNTIYF.